Listed below are T cell receptor beta chains from one sample, sequenced in a study of blood T cell repertoires in COVID-19. Method: immunoSEQ multiplex PCR; TCRdb's copy keeps in-frame clones and lacks some. The sample lists 150,000 to 250,000 clones, about 76% occurring once. Sample: peripheral blood. Receptor source: a woman in her thirties or forties with COVID-19, enrolled during active disease. Both conserved end residues are part of each CDR3. A D gene is named only where the DNA matches it firmly. The size field is filled for only some rows; it gives once, few, many or a size class.

j_gene: TRBJ2-7; d_gene: TRBD2; abundance: -; v_gene: TRBV7-9; CDR3nt: TGTGCCAGCAGCTTGGCGGGAGGGACCTACGAGCAGTACTTC; CDR3aa: CASSLAGGTYEQYF
j_gene: TRBJ1-1; d_gene: TRBD1; abundance: -; v_gene: TRBV5-1; CDR3nt: TGCGCCAGCATTAGGGACAGTGCAAACACTGAAGCTTTCTTT; CDR3aa: CASIRDSANTEAFF
j_gene: TRBJ1-2; d_gene: -; abundance: -; v_gene: TRBV5-5; CDR3nt: TGTGCCAGCAGCTTCTATGTAGGGGTTCACTATGGCTACACCTTC; CDR3aa: CASSFYVGVHYGYTF
j_gene: TRBJ1-5; d_gene: -; abundance: -; v_gene: TRBV5-6; CDR3nt: TGTGCCAGCAGCTTCGGGGATCAGCCCCAGCATTTT; CDR3aa: CASSFGDQPQHF
j_gene: TRBJ2-7; d_gene: -; abundance: -; v_gene: TRBV25-1; CDR3nt: TGTGCCAGCTCTCGAGGGTCCTACGAGCAGTACTTC; CDR3aa: CASSRGSYEQYF
j_gene: TRBJ2-7; d_gene: -; abundance: -; v_gene: TRBV4-1; CDR3nt: TGCGCCAGCAGCCAAGATCGGGAGTTTAACTACGAGCAGTACTTC; CDR3aa: CASSQDREFNYEQYF
j_gene: TRBJ2-5; d_gene: -; abundance: -; v_gene: TRBV18; CDR3nt: TGTGCCAGCTCACCACTTAGCGGAATCCAAGAGACCCAGTACTTC; CDR3aa: CASSPLSGIQETQYF
j_gene: TRBJ2-1; d_gene: TRBD2; abundance: few; v_gene: TRBV18; CDR3nt: TGTGCCAGCTCACCACCCATAGCGGGGGGGCTTCCTGAGCAGTTCTTC; CDR3aa: CASSPPIAGGLPEQFF
j_gene: TRBJ1-5; d_gene: -; abundance: -; v_gene: TRBV6-6; CDR3nt: TGTGCCAGCAGTCGGACAGTCGACAATCAGCCCCAGCATTTT; CDR3aa: CASSRTVDNQPQHF
j_gene: TRBJ2-3; d_gene: TRBD1; abundance: -; v_gene: TRBV7-8; CDR3nt: TGTGCCAGCAGCTTTATACAGGGGTGGGACACGCAGTATTTT; CDR3aa: CASSFIQGWDTQYF
j_gene: TRBJ2-1; d_gene: TRBD2; abundance: -; v_gene: TRBV11-2; CDR3nt: TGTGCCAGCAGCTTCAGGGGACTAGCGGGAGGGCTCCTATACAATGAGCAGTTCTTC; CDR3aa: CASSFRGLAGGLLYNEQFF
j_gene: TRBJ2-3; d_gene: TRBD2; abundance: -; v_gene: TRBV5-1; CDR3nt: TGCGCCAGCAGCTTGGGACTAGCGGGAGTTCCAGATACGCAGTATTTT; CDR3aa: CASSLGLAGVPDTQYF
j_gene: TRBJ2-5; d_gene: TRBD2; abundance: -; v_gene: TRBV20-1; CDR3nt: TGCAGTGCTAGTCCCGGGGGGGGGTACCAAGAGACCCAGTACTTC; CDR3aa: CSASPGGGYQETQYF
j_gene: TRBJ2-5; d_gene: -; abundance: -; v_gene: TRBV6-6; CDR3nt: TGTGCCAGCAGTCCAAGGACAGAAGAGACCCAGTACTTC; CDR3aa: CASSPRTEETQYF
j_gene: TRBJ2-7; d_gene: TRBD2; abundance: few; v_gene: TRBV6-6; CDR3nt: TGTGCCAGCAGTCCCGGACTAGCGGGGACTTACGAGCAGTACTTC; CDR3aa: CASSPGLAGTYEQYF
j_gene: TRBJ1-1; d_gene: -; abundance: -; v_gene: TRBV6-4; CDR3nt: TGTGCCAGCAGCCCATCGGGTAACACTGAAGCTTTCTTT; CDR3aa: CASSPSGNTEAFF
j_gene: TRBJ2-7; d_gene: TRBD2; abundance: -; v_gene: TRBV19; CDR3nt: TGTGCCAGTAGTATAGTGGTAGCGGGAGACCCTTTCTCCTACGAGCAGTACTTC; CDR3aa: CASSIVVAGDPFSYEQYF
j_gene: TRBJ2-7; d_gene: -; abundance: -; v_gene: TRBV13; CDR3nt: TGTGCCAGCAGCTTAGGACAGCCCTACGAGCAGTACTTC; CDR3aa: CASSLGQPYEQYF
j_gene: TRBJ2-7; d_gene: -; abundance: -; v_gene: TRBV30; CDR3nt: TGTGCCTGGACTTCGGTCTCCTACGAGCAGTACTTC; CDR3aa: CAWTSVSYEQYF
j_gene: TRBJ2-5; d_gene: -; abundance: -; v_gene: TRBV6-4; CDR3nt: TGTGCCAGCAGTGTTCTCGGCGGAGAGACCCAGTACTTC; CDR3aa: CASSVLGGETQYF
j_gene: TRBJ1-2; d_gene: TRBD1; abundance: -; v_gene: TRBV4-2; CDR3nt: TGTGCCAGCAGCCAAGCAGGAAGACAGGGGAAGGGCTACACCTTC; CDR3aa: CASSQAGRQGKGYTF
j_gene: TRBJ2-5; d_gene: -; abundance: -; v_gene: TRBV5-8; CDR3nt: TGTGCCAGCAGCTTGGCCCCGACTAGTTCGGAGACCCAGTACTTC; CDR3aa: CASSLAPTSSETQYF
j_gene: TRBJ2-7; d_gene: -; abundance: few; v_gene: TRBV9; CDR3nt: TGTGCCAGCAGCCCCCAGGAGGGGGGGCCCTACGAGCAGTACTTC; CDR3aa: CASSPQEGGPYEQYF
j_gene: TRBJ1-5; d_gene: -; abundance: -; v_gene: TRBV2; CDR3nt: TGTGCCAGCAGTCTACAATCAGCCCGAGGAATACAGCCCCAGCATTTT; CDR3aa: CASSLQSARGIQPQHF
j_gene: TRBJ2-4; d_gene: TRBD2; abundance: -; v_gene: TRBV18; CDR3nt: TGTGCCAGCTCACCACCTTTGCGGGGGGAAACCTCCTGGGCCAAAAACATTCAGTACTTC; CDR3aa: CASSPPLRGETSWAKNIQYF
j_gene: TRBJ2-1; d_gene: TRBD2; abundance: -; v_gene: TRBV6-5; CDR3nt: TGTGCCAGCAGTATACTAGCGGGGGCGCGGAATGAGCAGTTCTTC; CDR3aa: CASSILAGARNEQFF
j_gene: TRBJ2-1; d_gene: -; abundance: -; v_gene: TRBV29-1; CDR3nt: TGCAGCGTTGAAGGGGGGGACCACAATGAGCAGTTCTTC; CDR3aa: CSVEGGDHNEQFF
j_gene: TRBJ1-5; d_gene: -; abundance: -; v_gene: TRBV7-2; CDR3nt: TGTGCCAGCAGCTTAGCGGAGGCAGGGGCTCAGCCCCAGCATTTT; CDR3aa: CASSLAEAGAQPQHF
j_gene: TRBJ2-5; d_gene: -; abundance: -; v_gene: TRBV5-1; CDR3nt: TGCGCCAGCAGCTTGGATAGTGTACAAGAGACCCAGTACTTC; CDR3aa: CASSLDSVQETQYF
j_gene: TRBJ1-1; d_gene: TRBD1; abundance: -; v_gene: TRBV6-5; CDR3nt: TGTGCCAGCAGACCCGACAGGGGAGGTACTGAAGCTTTCTTT; CDR3aa: CASRPDRGGTEAFF
j_gene: TRBJ1-1; d_gene: -; abundance: once; v_gene: TRBV6-4; CDR3nt: TGTGCCAGCAGCCTTCGCGAGAACACTGAAGCTTTCTTT; CDR3aa: CASSLRENTEAFF
j_gene: TRBJ2-5; d_gene: -; abundance: few; v_gene: TRBV7-2; CDR3nt: TGTGCCAGCAGCTTCGGGATACAAGAGACCCAGTACTTC; CDR3aa: CASSFGIQETQYF
j_gene: TRBJ1-5; d_gene: -; abundance: -; v_gene: TRBV18; CDR3nt: TGTGCCAGCTCAGGAGACTCCGCTCAGCCCCAGCATTTT; CDR3aa: CASSGDSAQPQHF
j_gene: TRBJ1-1; d_gene: -; abundance: -; v_gene: TRBV19; CDR3nt: TGTGCCAGTAGTATATTGGGCACGAACACTGAAGCTTTCTTT; CDR3aa: CASSILGTNTEAFF
j_gene: TRBJ1-5; d_gene: -; abundance: once; v_gene: TRBV13; CDR3nt: TGTGCCAGCAGCTTGGGGGGTGGCAATCAGCCCCAGCATTTT; CDR3aa: CASSLGGGNQPQHF
j_gene: TRBJ2-7; d_gene: -; abundance: -; v_gene: TRBV6-2/TRBV6-3; CDR3nt: TGTGCCAGCAGTTACTCGTCCCGGGCAGCGGCTAGCGTGGACGAGCAGTACTTC; CDR3aa: CASSYSSRAAASVDEQYF
j_gene: TRBJ1-6; d_gene: TRBD1; abundance: few; v_gene: TRBV30; CDR3nt: TGTGCCTGGCAAGACAGGGATTCACCCCTCCACTTT; CDR3aa: CAWQDRDSPLHF
j_gene: TRBJ2-7; d_gene: TRBD1; abundance: -; v_gene: TRBV11-2; CDR3nt: TGTGCCAGCAGCTCGCCAATGGACAGGGAAACTTACGAGCAGTACTTC; CDR3aa: CASSSPMDRETYEQYF
j_gene: TRBJ2-3; d_gene: -; abundance: -; v_gene: TRBV11-3; CDR3nt: TGTGCCAGCAGCTTATTTGGGGCGGATACGCAGTATTTT; CDR3aa: CASSLFGADTQYF
j_gene: TRBJ2-7; d_gene: -; abundance: -; v_gene: TRBV7-3; CDR3nt: TGTGCCAGCAGCCTCATCCCGGGCGAGCAGTACTTC; CDR3aa: CASSLIPGEQYF
j_gene: TRBJ2-7; d_gene: -; abundance: few; v_gene: TRBV6-2/TRBV6-3; CDR3nt: TGTGCCAGCAGTTACTCCAAGGAGGGGCACTCCTACGAGCAGTACTTC; CDR3aa: CASSYSKEGHSYEQYF
j_gene: TRBJ2-2; d_gene: TRBD1; abundance: -; v_gene: TRBV11-1; CDR3nt: TGTGCCAGCAGCGGAGACAGGGGGCGAACCGGGGAGCTGTTTTTT; CDR3aa: CASSGDRGRTGELFF
j_gene: TRBJ2-1; d_gene: -; abundance: -; v_gene: TRBV27; CDR3nt: TGTGCCAGCAGTCCGTCGAGTAGAATTGAGCAGTTCTTC; CDR3aa: CASSPSSRIEQFF
j_gene: TRBJ1-1; d_gene: -; abundance: -; v_gene: TRBV10-3; CDR3nt: TGTGCCATCAGTGGACAGTCTGAAGCTTTCTTT; CDR3aa: CAISGQSEAFF
j_gene: TRBJ2-3; d_gene: -; abundance: -; v_gene: TRBV19; CDR3nt: TGTGCCAGTAGTCAGCTTGCGGCGCATAATACGCAGTATTTT; CDR3aa: CASSQLAAHNTQYF
j_gene: TRBJ2-3; d_gene: -; abundance: -; v_gene: TRBV5-1; CDR3nt: TGCGCCAGCAGCTTGCCCACCGGGGGCACAGATACGCAGTATTTT; CDR3aa: CASSLPTGGTDTQYF
j_gene: TRBJ1-6; d_gene: -; abundance: -; v_gene: TRBV9; CDR3nt: TGTGCCAGCAGCGCCTCCAGGGCCCCAAATTCACCCCTCCACTTT; CDR3aa: CASSASRAPNSPLHF
j_gene: TRBJ1-2; d_gene: TRBD1; abundance: -; v_gene: TRBV15; CDR3nt: TGTGCCACCAGCAGAGGAACAGGGGGAGGCCCCTATGGCTACACCTTC; CDR3aa: CATSRGTGGGPYGYTF
j_gene: TRBJ2-7; d_gene: TRBD2; abundance: -; v_gene: TRBV27; CDR3nt: TGTGCCAGCAGCCGCGGGGGGACCTACGTGCAGTACTTC; CDR3aa: CASSRGGTYVQYF
j_gene: TRBJ1-2; d_gene: -; abundance: -; v_gene: TRBV10-3; CDR3nt: TGTGCCATCAATTCCATGGACAGCCTCTATGGCTACACCTTC; CDR3aa: CAINSMDSLYGYTF
j_gene: TRBJ1-2; d_gene: -; abundance: -; v_gene: TRBV6-5; CDR3nt: TGTGCCAGCAGTCAGAACAGGGAGACGGCCTATGGCTACACCTTC; CDR3aa: CASSQNRETAYGYTF
j_gene: TRBJ2-3; d_gene: -; abundance: -; v_gene: TRBV5-1; CDR3nt: TGCGCCAGCAGCTTGGCGCGGGACCTAGATACGCAGTATTTT; CDR3aa: CASSLARDLDTQYF
j_gene: TRBJ1-2; d_gene: -; abundance: few; v_gene: TRBV7-2; CDR3nt: TGTGCCAGCAGCTTAGTAAGCGTGGGAGGCGGCTACACCTTC; CDR3aa: CASSLVSVGGGYTF
j_gene: TRBJ1-1; d_gene: -; abundance: -; v_gene: TRBV10-3; CDR3nt: TGTGCCATCAGTGAGACGATGGAGGGTCGAGCTTTCTTT; CDR3aa: CAISETMEGRAFF
j_gene: TRBJ1-6; d_gene: TRBD1; abundance: -; v_gene: TRBV18; CDR3nt: TGTGCCAGCTCACCACTCGGACAGGCCTACTATAATTCACCCCTCCACTTT; CDR3aa: CASSPLGQAYYNSPLHF
j_gene: TRBJ1-3; d_gene: TRBD1; abundance: -; v_gene: TRBV4-1; CDR3nt: TGCGCCAGCAGCCGGGACAGCGACGGATCCGGAAACACCATATATTTT; CDR3aa: CASSRDSDGSGNTIYF
j_gene: TRBJ1-6; d_gene: -; abundance: -; v_gene: TRBV7-2; CDR3nt: TGTGCCAGCAGCTTAGATACCGACTACGGATCACCCCTCCACTTT; CDR3aa: CASSLDTDYGSPLHF
j_gene: TRBJ2-5; d_gene: TRBD2; abundance: once; v_gene: TRBV3-1/TRBV3-2; CDR3nt: TGTGCCAGCAGCCAAGACCCCGCGGGGGGGCAAGAGACCCAGTACTTC; CDR3aa: CASSQDPAGGQETQYF
j_gene: TRBJ2-1; d_gene: -; abundance: -; v_gene: TRBV20-1; CDR3nt: TGCAGTGCTAGAAGGACAGATGAGCAGTTCTTC; CDR3aa: CSARRTDEQFF